A single sample is the source of the 19 T cell receptor beta chains below, sequenced in a study of monozygotic twins with cystic fibrosis. The repertoire was sequenced with immunoSEQ multiplex PCR; TCRdb's copy has only in-frame clones and lacks some. The repertoire includes approximately 10,000 clones, 98% of them detected once, and 0.24% sits in the top ten. The sequencing input was blood. The receptors shown here come from a girl aged 2 to 10 with cystic fibrosis.

The chain is built from TRBV11-2 and TRBJ2-7; 8 bases are a match to TRBD1. V trimming: 2 bases; J trimming: 1 base; junction bases outside the gene matches: 4. Per germline, CDR1 SGHAT and CDR2 FQNNGV. The CDR3 runs 15 residues. CDR3 nucleotides: TGTGCCAGCAGCTTAAATCAGGGGGCGTCCTACGAGCAGTACTTC. Translation gives CASSLNQGASYEQYF.

The chain employs TRBV5-1 and TRBJ2-3, with D unresolved. This CDR3 is built from 14 residues. The germline V gene encodes CDR1 SGHRS and CDR2 YFSETQ. The ends were cut back, 0 bases at V and 4 bases at J, with 9 bases in the middle. The CDR3 sequence: CASSLEGGADTQYF. The CDR3 region has the DNA TGCGCCAGCAGCTTGGAGGGTGGCGCAGATACGCAGTATTTT.

The gene calls are TRBV7-2 and TRBJ1-2; D remains ambiguous. The CDR3 length is 17 residues. Germline CDR1 reads SGHTA; CDR2 reads FQGNSA. Trimming pared 2 bases from V and 1 base from J, leaving 17 bases between. The CDR3 sequence is CASSLRGMSSGNYGYTF. The CDR3 coding sequence is TGTGCCAGCAGCTTAAGAGGGATGAGCAGTGGTAACTATGGCTACACCTTC.

The V call is TRBV7-2, the J call TRBJ1-4, with D hard to call. The germline CDR1 and CDR2 sequences are SGHTA and FQGNSA. The CDR3 is 15 residues long. V shed 1 base and J shed 0 bases, with 6 bases lying between them. The CDR3 sequence: CASSLERATNEKLFF. The DNA for the CDR3 is TGTGCCAGCAGCTTAGAGAGGGCAACTAATGAAAAACTGTTTTTT.

This clone was found once. The genes are TRBV7-2 and TRBJ1-1; 7 nucleotides agree with TRBD1. Germline CDR1 and CDR2: SGHTA and FQGNSA. This CDR3 region has 18 residues. Trimming at V came to 3 bases and at J to 1 base, leaving 14 bases not matched to a gene. The CDR3 loop is CASSFSSGRGGGNTEAFF. The CDR3 nucleotides read TGTGCCAGCAGCTTTAGTAGTGGCAGGGGGGGAGGGAACACTGAAGCTTTCTTT.

This clone has more than one count but fewer than ten. The chain recombines TRBV2 with TRBJ2-1; D is undetermined. The CDR3 contains 12 residues. The germline V and J ends were trimmed by 1 base and 14 bases, with 12 bases remaining between them. CDR1 SNHLY and CDR2 FYNNEI come from the germline V gene. The CDR3 here is CASSEEGEKKFF. DNA for the CDR3: TGTGCCAGCAGTGAAGAGGGCGAGAAGAAGTTCTTC.

This chain connects TRBV29-1 to TRBJ1-2; perhaps TRBD1 as D (6 bases). V lost 7 bases and J lost 4, with 13 bases in between. CDR1 and CDR2 from the germline V gene are SQVTM and ANQGSEA. The CDR3 contains 12 residues. CDR3 sequence: CSGGANSYGYTF. CDR3 nucleotide sequence: TGCAGCGGGGGGGCAAACTCCTATGGCTACACCTTC.

The chain employs TRBV27 and TRBJ1-1; D is ambiguous. Germline loops: CDR1 MNHEY, CDR2 SMNVEV (reference sequence). V dropped 10 bases and J dropped 5 bases, with 11 bases sitting between them. The CDR3 is made up of 11 amino acids. CDR3 bases: TGTGCCACTATGGGAGGGACTGAAGCTTTCTTT. This translates into CATMGGTEAFF.

The chain carries TRBV7-9 and TRBJ2-7; D gene uncertain. V was clipped by 4 bases and J by 4 bases, with 17 bases between them. Germline V gives CDR1 SEHNR, CDR2 FQNEAQ (reference sequence). The CDR3 runs 15 residues. CDR3 residues: CASSSRTLTAYEQYF. The DNA for the CDR3 is TGTGCCAGCAGCTCGAGAACCCTCACAGCATACGAGCAGTACTTC.

V gene TRBV6-1 combines with J gene TRBJ1-1; D remains ambiguous. Trimming left V 3 bases short and J 5 bases short, with 10 bases between. CDR1 and CDR2 (germline): MNHNS, SASEGT. The CDR3 length is 13 residues. CDR3: CASSENTGTEAFF. CDR3 DNA: TGTGCCAGCAGTGAGAACACGGGGACTGAAGCTTTCTTT.

The chain carries TRBV2 and TRBJ1-1, with D maybe TRBD1 (5 bases). The CDR3 is 14 residues long. Per germline, CDR1 SNHLY and CDR2 FYNNEI. V was shortened by 11 bases and J by 0 bases, with 16 bases between the two germline ends. The CDR3 sequence is CASKSQGVNTEAFF. The CDR3 bases are TGTGCCTCCAAAAGTCAGGGAGTGAACACTGAAGCTTTCTTT.

The chain carries TRBV7-3 and TRBJ1-1, with D possibly being TRBD1 (5 bases). The CDR3 is 13 residues long. Germline CDR1 and CDR2: SGHTA and FQGTGA. Trimming stripped 2 bases from V and 1 base from J, with 5 bases between. The CDR3 DNA reads as TGTGCCAGCAGCTTAGACAGGAACACTGAAGCTTTCTTT. Protein: CASSLDRNTEAFF.

The chain employs TRBV19 and TRBJ2-6; TRBD1 agrees at 10 bases. Germline-derived CDR1 and CDR2 are LNHDA and SQIVND (reference sequence). CDR3 size: 16 residues. V lost 5 bases and J lost 3; bases outside the gene matches: 4. The CDR3 nucleotides read TGTGCCAGTAGTGGCTGGACAGGGGGTGGGGCCAACGTCCTGACTTTC. This gives the protein CASSGWTGGGANVLTF.

The V and J genes are TRBV7-2 and TRBJ1-5; maybe TRBD1 (6 bases). Germline lookup yields CDR1 SGHTA and CDR2 FQGNSA. The CDR3 has 16 amino acids. V lost 0 bases to trimming and J lost 6 bases, with 15 bases between them. Here the CDR3 DNA reads TGTGCCAGCAGCTTAGCCGCCGGGGGCAGAGTTCAGCCCCAGCATTTT. This encodes CASSLAAGGRVQPQHF.

The chain couples TRBV5-4 to TRBJ2-1, with a possible D match to TRBD2 (6 bases). V lost 4 bases to trimming and J lost 3 bases, with 14 bases between them. The CDR3 totals 15 residues. CDR1 and CDR2 (germline): SGHNT, YYREEE (reference sequence). The CDR3 DNA reads as TGTGCCAGCAGCCCCACCTCGGGGGACTACAATGAGCAGTTCTTC. Translating it yields CASSPTSGDYNEQFF.

The V and J genes are TRBV4-3 and TRBJ2-2; D is ambiguous. This CDR3 is 17 amino acids long. Looked up from germline, CDR1 is LGHNA and CDR2 is YSLEER. Trimming took 0 bases from V and 1 from J, leaving 12 bases between them. CDR3 in amino acids: CASSQDYRAVNTGELFF. The CDR3 nucleotides read TGCGCCAGCAGCCAAGATTATCGGGCGGTGAACACCGGGGAGCTGTTTTTT.

This chain links TRBV5-1 with TRBJ2-7, with D perhaps matching TRBD1 (6 bases). Germline CDR1 reads SGHRS; CDR2 reads YFSETQ. Trimming stripped 1 base from V and 3 bases from J, with 8 bases between. This CDR3 contains 13 residues. The CDR3 sequence is CASSLTGSYEQYF. CDR3 coding DNA: TGCGCCAGCAGCTTGACAGGGAGCTACGAGCAGTACTTC.

This chain connects TRBV28 to TRBJ1-5; D is unclear. Germline lookup yields CDR1 MDHEN and CDR2 SYDVKM. V lost 6 bases and J lost 0, with 15 bases in between. The CDR3 is made up of 16 amino acids. CDR3 DNA sequence: TGTGCCAGCAGAAATACCGGACCGTATAGCAATCAGCCCCAGCATTTT. It encodes CASRNTGPYSNQPQHF. The full variable domain, with the rest looked up from reference TRBV28 and TRBJ1-5, is DVKVTQSSRYLVKRTGEKVFLECVQDMDHENMFWYRQDPGLGLRLIYFSYDVKMKEKGDIPEGYSVSREKKERFSLILESASTNQTSMYLCASRNTGPYSNQPQHFGDGTRLSIL.

The gene calls are TRBV7-8 and TRBJ2-1; a possible D gene is TRBD2 (6 bases). CDR1 SGHVS and CDR2 FQNEAQ come from the germline V gene. This CDR3 is 17 amino acids long. V was cut by 5 bases and J by 1 base, with 18 bases left in between. This CDR3 reads CASSPALARLSYNEQFF. The CDR3 DNA follows: TGTGCCAGCAGCCCAGCACTAGCTCGGTTGTCCTACAATGAGCAGTTCTTC.